The T cell receptor (beta chain) under discussion was sequenced for a study of blood T cell repertoires in COVID-19. Study background: Material from acute and convalescent COVID-19 was sourced from the United States, Italy and Spain. Nucleic acid was either cDNA or gDNA, and it came from T cells, B-cell-depleted T cells, or PBMCs.

This CDR3 has 14 amino acids. Between the trimmed V and J ends, which lost 7 bases and 3 bases, there was a span of 15 bases. The V gene's germline CDR1 is MDHEN and CDR2 SYDVKM. Original handling: Amplified reference gene primers provided the basis for estimating nucleated cell counts. Method: immunoSEQ multiplex PCR; TCRdb's copy keeps in-frame clones and lacks some. That table furnishes V, J and clone size, whereas the DNA furnished D and trimming. The profile shows 100,000 to 150,000 clones, 84% of them singletons. The chain couples TRBV28 to TRBJ1-2; maybe TRBD1 (6 bases). The sequencing input was peripheral blood. This clonotype originated in a woman in her twenties or thirties who had recovered from COVID-19. The CDR3 sequence is CASIGGQTYYGYTF. In DNA, the CDR3 is TGTGCCAGCATCGGAGGACAGACATACTATGGCTACACCTTC.